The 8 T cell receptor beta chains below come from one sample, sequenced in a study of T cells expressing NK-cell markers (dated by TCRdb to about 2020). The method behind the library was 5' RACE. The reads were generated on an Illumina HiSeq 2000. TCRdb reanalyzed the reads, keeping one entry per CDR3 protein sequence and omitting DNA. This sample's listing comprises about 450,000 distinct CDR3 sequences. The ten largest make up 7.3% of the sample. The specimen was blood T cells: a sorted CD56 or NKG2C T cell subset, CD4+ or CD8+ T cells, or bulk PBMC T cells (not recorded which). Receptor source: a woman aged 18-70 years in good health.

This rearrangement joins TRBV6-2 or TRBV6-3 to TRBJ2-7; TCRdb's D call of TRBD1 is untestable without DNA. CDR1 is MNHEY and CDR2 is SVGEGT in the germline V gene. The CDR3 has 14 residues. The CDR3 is CATLVRTSSYEQYF.

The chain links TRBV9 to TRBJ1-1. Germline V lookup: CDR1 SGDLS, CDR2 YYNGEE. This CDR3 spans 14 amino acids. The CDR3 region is CASSVGVVNTEAFF. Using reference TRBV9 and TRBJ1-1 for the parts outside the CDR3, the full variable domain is DSGVTQTPKHLITATGQRVTLRCSPRSGDLSVYWYQQSLDQGLQFLIQYYNGEERAKGNILERFSAQQFPDLHSELNLSSLELGDSALYFCASSVGVVNTEAFFGQGTRLTVV.

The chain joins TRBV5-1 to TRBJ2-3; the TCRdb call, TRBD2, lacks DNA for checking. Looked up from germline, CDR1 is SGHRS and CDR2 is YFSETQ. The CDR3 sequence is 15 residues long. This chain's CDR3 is CASSLAAGYTDTQYF.

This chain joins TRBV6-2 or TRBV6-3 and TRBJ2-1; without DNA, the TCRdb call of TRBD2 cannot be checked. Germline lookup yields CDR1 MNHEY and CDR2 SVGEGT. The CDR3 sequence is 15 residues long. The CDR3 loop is CASSTQTSIYNEQFF.

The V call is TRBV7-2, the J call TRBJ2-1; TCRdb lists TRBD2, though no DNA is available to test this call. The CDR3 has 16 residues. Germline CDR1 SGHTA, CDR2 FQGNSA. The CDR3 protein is CASSLRWTSRYNEQFF.

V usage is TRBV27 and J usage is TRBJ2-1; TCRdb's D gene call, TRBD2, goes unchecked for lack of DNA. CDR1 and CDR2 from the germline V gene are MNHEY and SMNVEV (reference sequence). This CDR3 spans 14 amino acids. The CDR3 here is CASNPRSGAVEQFF.

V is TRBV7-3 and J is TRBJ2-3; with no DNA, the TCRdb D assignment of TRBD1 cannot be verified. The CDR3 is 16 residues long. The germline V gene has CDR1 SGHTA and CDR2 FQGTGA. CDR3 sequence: CASSRQGPGFGDTQYF.

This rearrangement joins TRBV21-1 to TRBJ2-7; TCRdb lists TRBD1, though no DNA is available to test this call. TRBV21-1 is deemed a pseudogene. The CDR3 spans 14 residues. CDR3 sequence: CASSKGAGGHEQYF.